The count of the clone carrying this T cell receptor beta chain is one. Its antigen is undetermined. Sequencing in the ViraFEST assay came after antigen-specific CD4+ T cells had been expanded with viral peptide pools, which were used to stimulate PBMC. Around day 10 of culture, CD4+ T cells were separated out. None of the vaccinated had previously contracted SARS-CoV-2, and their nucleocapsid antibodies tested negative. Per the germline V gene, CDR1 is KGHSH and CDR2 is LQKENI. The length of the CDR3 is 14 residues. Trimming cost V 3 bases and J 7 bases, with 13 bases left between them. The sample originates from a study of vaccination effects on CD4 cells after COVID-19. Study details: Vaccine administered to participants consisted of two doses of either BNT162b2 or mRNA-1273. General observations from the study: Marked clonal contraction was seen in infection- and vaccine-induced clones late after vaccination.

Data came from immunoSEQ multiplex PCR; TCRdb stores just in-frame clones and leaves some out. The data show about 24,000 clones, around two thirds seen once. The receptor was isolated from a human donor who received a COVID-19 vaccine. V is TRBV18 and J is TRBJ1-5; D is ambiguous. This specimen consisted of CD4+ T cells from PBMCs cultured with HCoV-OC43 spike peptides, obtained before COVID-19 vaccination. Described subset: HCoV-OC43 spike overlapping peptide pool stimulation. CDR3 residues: CASSPMSTGQPQHF. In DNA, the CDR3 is TGTGCCAGCTCACCTATGTCCACGGGACAGCCCCAGCATTTT.